A single sample gave rise to the 30 T cell receptor beta chains below, sequenced in a study of T cell clonality in common variable immunodeficiency. Profiling relied on immunoSEQ multiplex PCR, and the TCRdb table lists in-frame clones only, not all of them. The sample presents about 44,000 clones, none singletons. The sequencing sample was made of peripheral blood mononuclear cells. Receptor source: a person between 18 and 75 years old in good health.

There are many counts of this clone. The CDR3 goes on 3 residues after the read ends, and that part is filled in from the germline J gene. The chain recombines TRBV5-5 with TRBJ1-6, with a weak D call TRBD1 (5 bases). The length of the CDR3 is 15 residues. The germline CDR1 and CDR2 sequences are SGHKS and YYEKEE (reference sequence). Trimming stripped 0 bases from V and 10 bases from J, with 14 bases between. CDR3 sequence: CASSLAEGRRSPLHF. The covered CDR3 bases are TGTGCCAGCAGCTTGGCCGAGGGGAGGCGGTCACCC.

There are many counts of this clone. The CDR3 end is not reached by the read, which stops 3 residues before it; the germline J gene fills it in. V and J are TRBV5-4 and TRBJ1-2; 9 positions agree with TRBD1. J was trimmed by 4 bases and V by 4 bases; bases with no gene match: 5. The CDR3 runs to 14 residues. CDR1 and CDR2 from the germline V gene are SGHNT and YYREEE (reference sequence). Incomplete CDR3 DNA: TGTGCCAGCAGCCCCGGACAGGGGCCCTATGGC. It codes for CASSPGQGPYG. The entire CDR3 protein is CASSPGQGPYGYTF.

There are many counts of this clone. Read coverage stops 3 residues before the CDR3 terminus; the germline J gene supplies the remainder. The chain employs TRBV6-2 or TRBV6-3 and TRBJ2-6; D ambiguous. V was shortened by 4 bases and J by 4 bases, with 8 bases between the two germline ends. The germline V gene has CDR1 MNHEY and CDR2 SVGEGT. The CDR3 is 14 amino acids. The covered CDR3 bases are TGTGCCAGCAGTTCCCCGGTGGGGGCCAACGTC. The encoded protein is CASSSPVGANV. The CDR3, in full, reads CASSSPVGANVLTF.

This clone came up many times. The CDR3 extends 3 residues past the end of the read, so its final part is completed from the germline J gene. The chain has TRBV20-1 and TRBJ1-2, with D maybe TRBD1 (6 bases). Between the trimmed V and J ends, which lost 5 bases and 7 bases, there was a span of 17 bases. Germline V gene sequence: CDR1 DFQATT, CDR2 SNEGSKA (reference sequence). This CDR3 comprises 13 residues. CDR3 region: CSAFLGTNPGYTF. CDR3 DNA (partial): TGCAGTGCTTTTCTCGGGACAAATCCTGGC.

This clone was counted at least ten times. The read falls 3 residues short of the CDR3 end, and the missing part is taken from the germline J gene. The chain couples TRBV2 to TRBJ1-1; TRBD1 matches at 8 bases. J lost 4 bases, V lost 11 bases, and 9 bases had no gene match. The CDR3 has 13 residues. From germline, CDR1 is SNHLY and CDR2 FYNNEI. CDR3 sequence reads: CASSGGAGTEAFF. The CDR3 bases that were read are TGTGCCTCTTCAGGGGGCGCCGGCACTGAA.

This clone was detected ten times or more. The read ends 3 residues before the CDR3 terminus; that terminus is restored from the germline J gene. The rearrangement links TRBV18 to TRBJ2-3, with 7 bases fitting TRBD2. The CDR3 extends over 18 amino acids. V lost 4 bases and J lost 1; bases outside the gene matches: 14. CDR1 is KGHSH and CDR2 is LQKENI in the germline V gene. The CDR3 here is CASSQTSSRGDRTDTQYF. The sequenced part of the CDR3 DNA is TGTGCCAGCTCACAGACCTCGAGCCGGGGGGATCGCACAGATACG.

Worth noting for this clone: Sequencing ends 3 residues short of the CDR3 end; the germline J gene provides the rest. V and J are TRBV11-2 and TRBJ2-5; D is possibly TRBD1 (5 bases). Germline CDR1 is SGHAT and CDR2 is FQNNGV. The CDR3 runs 15 residues. V was pared by 8 bases and J by 1 base, with 17 bases between. CDR3: CASRRWGRRQETQYF. Partial CDR3 DNA: TGTGCCAGCCGCCGATGGGGCAGGCGCCAAGAGACC. The full variable domain, with the rest looked up from reference TRBV11-2 and TRBJ2-5, is EAGVAQSPRYKIIEKRQSVAFWCNPISGHATLYWYQQILGQGPKLLIQFQNNGVVDDSQLPKDRFSAERLKGVDSTLKIQPAKLEDSAVYLCASRRWGRRQETQYFGPGTRLLVL.

A remark on this clone: Coverage ceases 3 residues before the CDR3 finishes, and the germline J gene fills in the end. This chain connects TRBV7-6 to TRBJ2-7; TRBD1 matches at 7 bases. Germline lookup yields CDR1 SGHVS and CDR2 FNYEAQ. The CDR3 has 16 amino acids. Trimming cost V 1 base and J 4 bases; bases outside gene matches: 10. The CDR3 DNA, read in part, is TGTGCCAGCAGCTTAGGAGGTGGCAGGGGGTCGTACGAG. This translates into CASSLGGGRGSYE. The CDR3 reads in full as CASSLGGGRGSYEQYF. Together with reference TRBV7-6 and TRBJ2-7, the CDR3 gives the full variable domain: GAGVSQSPRYKVTKRGQDVALRCDPISGHVSLYWYRQALGQGPEFLTYFNYEAQQDKSGLPNDRFSAERPEGSISTLTIQRTEQRDSAMYRCASSLGGGRGSYEQYFGPGTRLTVT.

This clone has just a few counts. A read error may explain this, as a much larger clone is one base away. The sequenced fragment ends 3 residues before the CDR3 boundary, so the rest is inferred from the germline J gene. The rearrangement uses TRBV7-9 and TRBJ2-3; no clear D. CDR3 length: 14 residues. Germline values: CDR1 SEHNR, CDR2 FQNEAQ (reference sequence). V dropped 1 base and J dropped 0 bases, with 5 bases sitting between them. CDR3 DNA (partial): TGTGCCAGCAGCTTAGTCGGGAGCACAGATACG. Its protein is CASSLVGSTDT. In full, the CDR3 is CASSLVGSTDTQYF.

This clone was counted many times. The read stops 3 residues short of the end of the CDR3; the missing end is completed from the germline J gene. V is TRBV2 and J is TRBJ2-6; D may be TRBD1 (5 bases). This CDR3 is built from 14 residues. V shed 6 bases and J shed 2 bases, with 8 bases lying between them. Germline V gives CDR1 SNHLY, CDR2 FYNNEI. The CDR3 sequence: CASRRQTGANVLTF. The CDR3 bases that were read are TGTGCCAGCAGGCGACAGACTGGGGCCAACGTC.

This clone has a count of ten or more. The sequenced fragment ends 3 residues before the CDR3 boundary, so the rest is inferred from the germline J gene. The rearrangement links TRBV10-3 to TRBJ2-7, with TRBD1 identical over 7 bases. The CDR3 runs to 17 residues. The germline V gene has CDR1 ENHRY and CDR2 SYGVKD. With 6 bases clipped from V and 0 bases from J, the junction kept 14 bases outside the gene matches. The CDR3 DNA, read in part, is TGTGCCATCAGGAGACAGGGCCTAGCCGACAGCTCCTACGAG. It specifies CAIRRQGLADSSYE. The entire CDR3 protein reads CAIRRQGLADSSYEQYF.

Ten or more counts support this clone. The read ends 3 residues before the CDR3 terminus; that terminus is restored from the germline J gene. The chain is built from TRBV20-1 and TRBJ1-5, with TRBD1 identical over 10 bases. The V gene's germline CDR1 is DFQATT and CDR2 SNEGSKA (reference sequence). J gave up 7 bases and V 0 bases, and 12 bases lay outside the gene matches. The CDR3 is 17 amino acids. The part of the CDR3 DNA that was read is TGCAGTGCTAGAGATCGGGTTAAGGGACAGGGGAGCCAGCCC. Residues: CSARDRVKGQGSQP. The full-length CDR3 reads as CSARDRVKGQGSQPQHF.

This clone was found many times. The CDR3 end lies 3 residues beyond the end of the read and is filled in from the germline J gene. The rearrangement joins TRBV28 to TRBJ2-7; a possible D gene is TRBD2 (6 bases). The CDR3 has 16 residues. Germline CDR1 MDHEN, CDR2 SYDVKM. The V gene lost 6 bases and the J gene lost 3 bases, with 21 bases spanning the gap. The sequenced CDR3 bases are TGTGCCAGCAGCTCCTCCCTAGGTAGCGGAAGCTACGAG. Encoded protein: CASSSSLGSGSYE. The entire CDR3 is CASSSSLGSGSYEQYF.

This clone has a count of ten or more. The read halts 3 residues ahead of the CDR3 end, with the missing end drawn from the germline J gene. The V gene is TRBV30, the J gene TRBJ2-5; a possible D gene is TRBD2 (5 bases). The CDR3 contains 15 residues. CDR1 GTSNPN and CDR2 SVGIG come from the germline V gene (reference sequence). V lost 4 bases and J 6 bases, leaving 21 bases between the germline ends. CDR3 in amino acids: CAWTPPGVPGQTQYF. The CDR3 DNA, read in part, is TGTGCCTGGACTCCACCCGGGGTCCCCGGGCAGACC.

This clone was detected many times. The CDR3 end falls 3 residues outside the read, so it is completed with the germline J gene. The rearrangement uses TRBV6-2 or TRBV6-3 and TRBJ2-1, with D perhaps matching TRBD1 (6 bases). The CDR3 totals 15 residues. Trimming pared 2 bases from V and 9 bases from J, leaving 17 bases between. Germline values: CDR1 MNHEY, CDR2 SVGEGT. Here the CDR3 reads CASSYPGDIRFEQFF. Partial CDR3 DNA: TGTGCCAGCAGTTACCCAGGGGACATCCGATTTGAG.

Ten or more counts support this clone. The CDR3 DNA, read in part, is TGTGCCAGCACCCCTAGCGGGAGAGACACCGGGGAG. Protein: CASTPSGRDTGE. The whole CDR3 region reads CASTPSGRDTGELFF. J is TRBJ2-2 and V is TRBV6-2 or TRBV6-3; 10 nucleotides agree with TRBD2. Coverage ceases 3 residues before the CDR3 finishes, and the germline J gene fills in the end. The V and J ends lost 7 bases and 3 bases, in that order; junction bases with no gene match: 5. The CDR3 runs to 15 residues. Germline V gives CDR1 MNHEY, CDR2 SVGEGT.

This clone was counted at least ten times. The read is 3 residues too short to cover the CDR3 end, so that end is filled in from the germline J gene. The chain carries TRBV13 and TRBJ2-2; no definite D call. This CDR3 is 13 amino acids long. Trimming shortened V by 10 bases and J by 3 bases, and 12 bases separated the two germline ends. Germline CDR1 and CDR2: PRHDT and FYEKMQ (reference sequence). This CDR3 reads CATPPGYTGELFF. The covered CDR3 bases are TGTGCCACCCCTCCCGGGTACACCGGGGAG.

This clone was found many times. The sequence runs out 3 residues before the end of the CDR3; the remainder is reconstructed from the germline J gene. This sequence joins TRBV10-3 and TRBJ2-7, with D possibly TRBD1 on 5 matching bases. The CDR3 covers 15 residues. V gave up 6 bases and J gave up 3 bases, with 18 bases separating them. The germline V gene encodes CDR1 ENHRY and CDR2 SYGVKD. CDR3 bases read: TGTGCCATCAGCCTAGGGCAGGGTTACGTCTACGAG. Translated, it gives CAISLGQGYVYE. The whole CDR3 protein is CAISLGQGYVYEQYF.

This clone has ten or more counts. The missing CDR3 end, 3 residues past where the read stops, is filled in from the germline J gene. This chain uses TRBV30 with TRBJ1-5; D remains ambiguous. Germline CDR1 and CDR2: GTSNPN and SVGIG (reference sequence). V was shortened by 4 bases and J by 1 base, with 8 bases between the two germline ends. The CDR3 consists of 13 residues. Partial CDR3 DNA: TGTGCCTGGAATATACAGAGCAATCAGCCC. Protein product: CAWNIQSNQP. The whole CDR3 sequence is CAWNIQSNQPQHF.

This clone appeared many times. The sequence runs out 3 residues before the end of the CDR3; the remainder is reconstructed from the germline J gene. This chain links TRBV5-1 with TRBJ1-1; 8 nucleotides line up with TRBD1. Germline V lookup: CDR1 SGHRS, CDR2 YFSETQ. This CDR3 has 13 residues. The CDR3 loop reads CASRSGGDLEAFF. Incomplete CDR3 DNA: TGCGCCAGCAGGTCAGGGGGCGACCTAGAA.

This clone appeared many times. The CDR3 extends 3 residues past the end of the read, so its final part is completed from the germline J gene. This chain connects TRBV18 to TRBJ1-2; 7 bases line up with TRBD1. The V gene end was trimmed by 2 bases and the J gene end by 6 bases; junction bases not matched to a gene: 6. Per the germline V gene, CDR1 is KGHSH and CDR2 is LQKENI. CDR3 length equals 14 residues. CDR3 region: CASSPNSGGDGYTF. Partial CDR3 DNA: TGTGCCAGCTCACCAAATTCAGGGGGTGATGGC.

This clone has ten or more counts. Sequencing ends 3 residues short of the CDR3 end; the germline J gene provides the rest. The chain has TRBV27 and TRBJ1-2; TRBD1 agrees at 9 bases. The CDR3 is 14 amino acids. Germline CDR1 and CDR2: MNHEY and SMNVEV (reference sequence). The CDR3 loop reads CASSLTGTGLYYTF. CDR3 DNA, as far as it was read: TGTGCCAGCAGTTTGACCGGGACAGGGCTTTAC.

The sample holds a few counts of this clone. Coverage ceases 3 residues before the CDR3 finishes, and the germline J gene fills in the end. This chain connects TRBV7-9 to TRBJ2-5, with TRBD1 matching over 7 bases. CDR3 length: 14 amino acids. From germline, CDR1 is SEHNR and CDR2 FQNEAQ (reference sequence). The V gene end was trimmed by 4 bases and the J gene end by 5 bases; junction bases not matched to a gene: 7. CDR3 bases read: TGTGCCAGCAGCTCGACAGGGTACCGGGAGACC. Translating gives CASSSTGYRET. The whole CDR3 reads CASSSTGYRETQYF.

This clone was seen ten or more times. The sequence runs out 3 residues before the end of the CDR3; the remainder is reconstructed from the germline J gene. The chain joins TRBV11-3 to TRBJ2-7, with D possibly TRBD1 on 5 matching bases. V was shortened by 1 base and J by 2 bases, with 9 bases between the two germline ends. The CDR3 contains 14 residues. The germline gives CDR1 SGHNT, CDR2 YENEEA. CDR3 DNA, as far as it was read: TGTGCCAGCAGCTTAGTACGGACAACCTACGAG. Translating gives CASSLVRTTYE. The entire CDR3 protein is CASSLVRTTYEQYF.

This clone was detected only a few times. The sequenced part of the CDR3 DNA is TGTGCCAGCAGCCTAGGGCGGGGGGAGATTACG. Translated: CASSLGRGEIT. In full, the CDR3 reads CASSLGRGEITQYF. J is TRBJ2-3 and V is TRBV7-3, with 8 bases matching TRBD2. Read sequence stops 3 residues before the CDR3 end, and the germline J gene provides the missing end. The CDR3 extends over 14 amino acids. After removal of 5 bases from V and 8 bases from J, the junction contained 9 bases not matched to a gene. Per the germline V gene, CDR1 is SGHTA and CDR2 is FQGTGA.

This clone was detected many times. Read coverage stops 3 residues before the CDR3 terminus; the germline J gene supplies the remainder. The V call is TRBV24-1, the J call TRBJ1-2; D ambiguous. The CDR3 extends over 13 amino acids. Germline CDR1 reads KGHDR; CDR2 reads SFDVKD. The CDR3 is CATIFGPTLGYTF. Incomplete CDR3 DNA: TGTGCCACCATCTTCGGTCCAACCTTAGGC.

This clone came up many times. The read terminates 3 residues before the CDR3 end, so the remaining end is supplied by the germline J gene. The chain carries TRBV20-1 and TRBJ2-3, with D possibly TRBD1 on 5 matching bases. V was pared by 7 bases and J by 2 bases, with 19 bases between. The CDR3 length is 15 residues. The germline CDR1 and CDR2 sequences are DFQATT and SNEGSKA (reference sequence). CDR3 sequence reads: CSVRGDRLNTDTQYF. The covered CDR3 bases are TGCAGTGTGCGAGGAGACAGATTAAACACAGATACG.

This clone was counted many times. At one end, the junction sequence differs from germline, possibly due to a read error. The read ends 3 residues early relative to the CDR3; the germline J gene fills the gap. Additional DNA sequences in this sample encode the identical CDR3. The chain is built from TRBV4-2 and TRBJ1-6; D remains ambiguous. CDR1 LGHNA and CDR2 YNFKEQ come from the germline V gene. CDR3 length: 15 amino acids. The CDR3 DNA, read in part, is TGCGCCAGCAGCCAAGATCGGGGAAATAATTCACCC. Translated, it gives CASSQDRGNNSP. The whole CDR3 protein is CASSQDRGNNSPLHF.

The sample holds many counts of this clone. The read comes to an end 3 residues before the CDR3 does, leaving the germline J gene to fill in the end. The genes are TRBV5-4 and TRBJ2-3; D unclear. The CDR3 is 13 residues long. The V end was cut by 6 bases, the J end by 2 bases, with 10 bases between. Germline CDR1 and CDR2: SGHNT and YYREEE (reference sequence). The CDR3 DNA, read in part, is TGTGCCAGCAACACCCGTGACACAGATACG. Its translation is CASNTRDTDT. The CDR3, in full, reads CASNTRDTDTQYF.

There are many counts of this clone. The sequence runs out 3 residues before the end of the CDR3; the remainder is reconstructed from the germline J gene. The rearrangement joins TRBV20-1 to TRBJ2-5; either TRBD1 or TRBD2 may fit D (5 bases each). Trimming stripped 6 bases from V and 7 bases from J, with 9 bases between. CDR3 length: 10 residues. The germline V gene has CDR1 DFQATT and CDR2 SNEGSKA (reference sequence). CDR3 DNA (partial): TGCAGTGCAGGGGAGAGGACC. It translates to CSAGERT. The whole CDR3 is CSAGERTQYF.